This T cell receptor beta chain was recorded in a study of blood T cell repertoires in COVID-19. Turning to the study itself: Samples taken during acute and convalescent COVID-19 were collected in the United States, Italy and Spain. T cells, B-cell-depleted T cells, or PBMCs provided the cDNA or gDNA that served as material.

Original data processing: Nucleated cell number was recorded as an estimate derived from reference gene primer amplification. TCRdb's table, derived via immunoSEQ multiplex PCR, lists solely in-frame clones and lacks some. D and trimming come from the DNA, and the V and J calls and clone size come from that table. The repertoire consists of some 150,000 clones, with around 89% occurring once and the leading ten covering roughly 15%. With 5 bases removed from V and 7 bases from J, the gap between germline ends came to 11 bases. This CDR3 has 12 residues. Germline V gene data show CDR1 as MNHEY and CDR2 as SVGAGI.

Sequencing input: peripheral blood. The rearrangement links TRBV6-5 to TRBJ1-1, with D hard to call. The source is a woman aged 40 to 49 with acute or convalescent COVID-19. In DNA form, the CDR3 reads TGTGCCAGCAGTCCGACACGATTTGAAGCTTTCTTT. Translated, it gives CASSPTRFEAFF.